This entry concerns a single T cell receptor (beta chain). The CDR3 covers 14 residues. The V gene's germline CDR1 is MNHEY and CDR2 SVGAGI. V lost 4 bases to trimming and J lost 5 bases; unmatched junction nucleotides: 5. This specimen belongs to a study of T cell changes during pregnancy in multiple sclerosis. Using immunoSEQ multiplex PCR, the repertoire was profiled, and TCRdb retains in-frame clones only, with some absent. The table has around 56,000 clones, over 75% seen once; the top ten hold over 1.5%. This TCR was recovered from a female donor with multiple sclerosis, enrolled in a pregnancy study. The specimen comprised peripheral blood, sampled after pregnancy. J is TRBJ1-2 and V is TRBV6-5; 9 positions agree with TRBD1. CDR3 nucleotide sequence: TGTGCCAGCAGTTCGACAGGGGGGGGGTATGGCTACACCTTC. Its protein product is CASSSTGGGYGYTF.